This T cell receptor beta chain emerged from a study of technical replicates of blood from a handful of donors. V lost 0 bases, J lost 0 bases, and 6 bases lay in between. Germline V gene lookup returns CDR1 MNHEY and CDR2 SVGAGI. There are 14 residues in the CDR3. Produced via immunoSEQ multiplex PCR; TCRdb's table is partial and in-frame only. The sample yields around 92,000 clones, about 95% seen once. This chain uses TRBV6-5 with TRBJ2-7; D not certain. Specimen: T cells isolated from PBMCs. The receptor's source is a human donor in good health. The CDR3, as DNA: TGTGCCAGCAGTTACTCCGCCAGCTCCTACGAGCAGTACTTC. Its protein is CASSYSASSYEQYF.